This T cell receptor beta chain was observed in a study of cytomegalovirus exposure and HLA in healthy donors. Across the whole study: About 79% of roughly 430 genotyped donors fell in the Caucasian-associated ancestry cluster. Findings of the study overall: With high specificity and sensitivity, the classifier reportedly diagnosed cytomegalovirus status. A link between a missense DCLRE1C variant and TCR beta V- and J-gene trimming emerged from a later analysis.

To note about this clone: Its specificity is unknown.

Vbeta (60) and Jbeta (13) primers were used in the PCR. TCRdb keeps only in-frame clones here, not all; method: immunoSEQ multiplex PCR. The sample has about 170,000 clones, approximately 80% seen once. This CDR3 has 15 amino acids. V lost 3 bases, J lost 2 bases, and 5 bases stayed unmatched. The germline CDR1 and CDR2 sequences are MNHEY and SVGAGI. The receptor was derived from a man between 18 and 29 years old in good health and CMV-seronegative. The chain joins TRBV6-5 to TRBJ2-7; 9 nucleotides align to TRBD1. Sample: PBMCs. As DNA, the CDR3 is TGTGCCAGCAGTTATGGGACAGGGAAGACCTACGAGCAGTACTTC. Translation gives CASSYGTGKTYEQYF.